What follows describes a single T cell receptor beta chain. Its target is unknown. The data derive from a study of shared clonotypes between healthy human individuals. Study outcomes and limitations: Blood was the sole source, and tissue repertoires probably differ. Non-shared clonotypes had lower generation probabilities than clonotypes shared by all four sorted-subset donors.

As originally analysed: As immunoSEQ supplied junction-only sequences (without quality scores), filtering differed. Measured with immunoSEQ multiplex PCR; TCRdb has only the in-frame clones, and not every one. D and trimming come from the DNA, and the V and J calls and clone size come from that table. The data contain 500,000 to 700,000 clones, roughly 95% of them seen just once; the ten biggest clones take up around 0.12%. Terminally differentiated effector memory CD45RA+ cells were excluded from the naive CD8 cells, which were CD45RO-negative and positively selected for CCR7. Trimming cost V 0 bases and J 7 bases; bases outside gene matches: 11. The CDR3 length is 16 residues. Germline V gene lookup returns CDR1 MGHRA and CDR2 YSYEKL.

The clonotype was recovered from a woman in her 30s in good health. This chain connects TRBV4-1 to TRBJ1-2; TRBD1 aligns across 7 bases. The sequenced sample consisted of naive CD8+ T cells sorted from blood. Here the CDR3 reads CASSQDSTQGRSGYTF. The CDR3 DNA sequence: TGCGCCAGCAGCCAAGATAGTACACAGGGGAGGTCTGGCTACACCTTC.